A selection of T cell receptor beta chains follows, all from one sample in a study of blood T cell repertoires in COVID-19. Data came from immunoSEQ multiplex PCR; TCRdb stores just in-frame clones and leaves some out. This sample has 210,000 or so clones; 85% occur once, and the top ten carry around 5.5%. Sequencing was carried out using peripheral blood. The receptor source for this set is a man aged 50-60 years with COVID-19, enrolled during active disease. Both conserved end residues are part of each CDR3. A D gene is named only where the DNA matches it firmly. Expanded clones are given a class, and other clones once, few, many or no size at all.

abundance: NA
j_gene: TRBJ1-5
d_gene: NA
v_gene: TRBV21-1
CDR3nt: TGTGCCAGCAGCAACCAGGGTCAGCCCCAGCATTTT
CDR3aa: CASSNQGQPQHF

abundance: NA
j_gene: TRBJ1-1
d_gene: NA
v_gene: TRBV25-1
CDR3nt: TGTGCCAGCGGCAGGGGCGCGCGGAACACTGAAGCTTTCTTT
CDR3aa: CASGRGARNTEAFF

abundance: once
j_gene: TRBJ2-3
d_gene: NA
v_gene: TRBV3-1/TRBV3-2
CDR3nt: TGTGCCAGCAGCCAAGTTTACCCTTCTAAGGCTAGCGGCACAGATACGCAGTATTTT
CDR3aa: CASSQVYPSKASGTDTQYF

abundance: NA
j_gene: TRBJ2-3
d_gene: TRBD1
v_gene: TRBV16
CDR3nt: TGTGCCAGCAGCCCTGAGGGGACAGGGGGTGCAGATACGCAGTATTTT
CDR3aa: CASSPEGTGGADTQYF

abundance: NA
j_gene: TRBJ1-4
d_gene: NA
v_gene: TRBV5-1
CDR3nt: TGCGCCAGCAGGCCGCAGGGTTCTAATGAAAAACTGTTTTTT
CDR3aa: CASRPQGSNEKLFF

abundance: NA
j_gene: TRBJ2-1
d_gene: TRBD2
v_gene: TRBV5-1
CDR3nt: TGCGCCAGCAGCGAGACTAGCGGGGGGGCACATGAGCAGTTCTTC
CDR3aa: CASSETSGGAHEQFF

abundance: once
j_gene: TRBJ2-3
d_gene: TRBD1
v_gene: TRBV7-8
CDR3nt: TGTGCCAGCAGCCACCCAGGGGGCGGCCCGACAGATACGCAGTATTTT
CDR3aa: CASSHPGGGPTDTQYF

abundance: NA
j_gene: TRBJ1-1
d_gene: NA
v_gene: TRBV6-2/TRBV6-3
CDR3nt: TGTGCCAGCAGTCCAAGCAGTTACAGTACCCGGGAACTTGAAGCTTTCTTT
CDR3aa: CASSPSSYSTRELEAFF

abundance: NA
j_gene: TRBJ1-1
d_gene: NA
v_gene: TRBV6-1
CDR3nt: TGTGCCAGCAGTGACGTGTTCACTGAAGCTTTCTTT
CDR3aa: CASSDVFTEAFF

abundance: NA
j_gene: TRBJ1-5
d_gene: NA
v_gene: TRBV6-5
CDR3nt: TGTGCCAGCAGTTACTCGGGAGTAGGGCAGCCCCAGCATTTT
CDR3aa: CASSYSGVGQPQHF

abundance: NA
j_gene: TRBJ1-1
d_gene: NA
v_gene: TRBV7-9
CDR3nt: TGTGCCAGCAGCTTAGTAGGTCAGGGAAGAAGGGTTGAAGCTTTCTTT
CDR3aa: CASSLVGQGRRVEAFF

abundance: NA
j_gene: TRBJ1-6
d_gene: NA
v_gene: TRBV15
CDR3nt: TGTGCCACCAGCAGAGAACGACAGGCCAATTCACCCCTCCACTTT
CDR3aa: CATSRERQANSPLHF

abundance: NA
j_gene: TRBJ1-2
d_gene: NA
v_gene: TRBV7-9
CDR3nt: TGTGCCAGCAGCCCCCGAGTAAGCGACTATGGCTACACCTTC
CDR3aa: CASSPRVSDYGYTF

abundance: once
j_gene: TRBJ2-3
d_gene: NA
v_gene: TRBV10-2
CDR3nt: TGCGCCAGCAGCCTCACGGCGAGCGGGTACGACACAGATACGCAGTATTTT
CDR3aa: CASSLTASGYDTDTQYF

abundance: once
j_gene: TRBJ2-2
d_gene: NA
v_gene: TRBV19
CDR3nt: TGTGCCAGTAGTGGAAACACTATGACCGGGGAGCTGTTTTTT
CDR3aa: CASSGNTMTGELFF

abundance: NA
j_gene: TRBJ2-1
d_gene: TRBD1
v_gene: TRBV25-1
CDR3nt: TGTGCCAGCAGTGAATCGGACAGGGGACCCTACAATGAGCAGTTCTTC
CDR3aa: CASSESDRGPYNEQFF

abundance: NA
j_gene: TRBJ2-5
d_gene: NA
v_gene: TRBV5-4
CDR3nt: TGTGCCAGCAGTCTACTAGGAGGCGAGTACCAAGAGACCCAGTACTTC
CDR3aa: CASSLLGGEYQETQYF

abundance: NA
j_gene: TRBJ1-5
d_gene: TRBD1
v_gene: TRBV7-2
CDR3nt: TGTGCCAGCAGCTTAGGGACAGGGAACAATCAGCCCCAGCATTTT
CDR3aa: CASSLGTGNNQPQHF

abundance: few
j_gene: TRBJ2-7
d_gene: NA
v_gene: TRBV9
CDR3nt: TGTGCCAGCAGCCCATACCACAGGAACTCCTACGAGCAGTACTTC
CDR3aa: CASSPYHRNSYEQYF

abundance: NA
j_gene: TRBJ2-1
d_gene: NA
v_gene: TRBV7-2
CDR3nt: TGTGCCAGCAGCTCCCCCCCAGGGGCGCGAAGCAATGAGCAGTTCTTC
CDR3aa: CASSSPPGARSNEQFF

abundance: NA
j_gene: TRBJ2-2
d_gene: TRBD2
v_gene: TRBV6-5
CDR3nt: TGTGCCAGCAGATTCGGGACTAGAGTTCCTGGGGAGCTGTTTTTT
CDR3aa: CASRFGTRVPGELFF

abundance: once
j_gene: TRBJ2-2
d_gene: NA
v_gene: TRBV12-2
CDR3nt: TGTGCAAGTCGCTGTACGGGACTAGCGGGGGCCGGGGAGCTGTTTTTT
CDR3aa: CASRCTGLAGAGELFF

abundance: NA
j_gene: TRBJ1-1
d_gene: TRBD1
v_gene: TRBV5-4
CDR3nt: TGTGCCAGCAGCTTGGATCAGGGGGCCGGCACTGAAGCTTTCTTT
CDR3aa: CASSLDQGAGTEAFF

abundance: few
j_gene: TRBJ2-3
d_gene: NA
v_gene: TRBV24-1
CDR3nt: TGTGCCACCAGTGATTTGGTGACAGGAGGCACAGATACGCAGTATTTT
CDR3aa: CATSDLVTGGTDTQYF

abundance: NA
j_gene: TRBJ2-7
d_gene: NA
v_gene: TRBV5-1
CDR3nt: TGCGCCAGCAGCTTGGCCAGCCAGGGTACCCACGAGCAGTACTTC
CDR3aa: CASSLASQGTHEQYF

abundance: few
j_gene: TRBJ2-7
d_gene: TRBD2
v_gene: TRBV7-6
CDR3nt: TGTGCCAGCAGCTCCGGGGCTAGCGGGGGGCGACGAGAGCAGTACTTC
CDR3aa: CASSSGASGGRREQYF

abundance: NA
j_gene: TRBJ2-7
d_gene: TRBD1
v_gene: TRBV6-2/TRBV6-3
CDR3nt: TGTGCCAGCAGTACCCGACAGGGGACCTACGAGCAGTACTTC
CDR3aa: CASSTRQGTYEQYF

abundance: NA
j_gene: TRBJ2-1
d_gene: TRBD2
v_gene: TRBV9
CDR3nt: TGTGCCAGCAGCCCCAGCGGGGGGGCATCCTACAATGAGCAGTTCTTC
CDR3aa: CASSPSGGASYNEQFF

abundance: NA
j_gene: TRBJ2-3
d_gene: NA
v_gene: TRBV7-3
CDR3nt: TGTGCCAGCAGCACTATTCCCGGCGATACGCAGTATTTT
CDR3aa: CASSTIPGDTQYF

abundance: NA
j_gene: TRBJ1-4
d_gene: TRBD1
v_gene: TRBV30
CDR3nt: TGTGCCTGGACCCGCCAGGGGGCGAATGAAAAACTGTTTTTT
CDR3aa: CAWTRQGANEKLFF

abundance: NA
j_gene: TRBJ2-7
d_gene: NA
v_gene: TRBV19
CDR3nt: TGTGCCAGTAGTATGGTGGCAGGGGGAGGCAACGAGCAGTACTTC
CDR3aa: CASSMVAGGGNEQYF

abundance: NA
j_gene: TRBJ2-7
d_gene: NA
v_gene: TRBV2
CDR3nt: TGTGCCAGCAGTGAGGTGGGCAGGTACCACGAGCAGTACTTC
CDR3aa: CASSEVGRYHEQYF

abundance: NA
j_gene: TRBJ2-2
d_gene: NA
v_gene: TRBV3-1/TRBV3-2
CDR3nt: TGTGCCAGCAGCCCGGGACACCAGAACACCGGGGAGCTGTTTTTT
CDR3aa: CASSPGHQNTGELFF

abundance: NA
j_gene: TRBJ2-3
d_gene: TRBD2
v_gene: TRBV15
CDR3nt: TGTGCCACCAGTCCTATGAGCGGGGGGGCCTCCTATACGCAGTATTTT
CDR3aa: CATSPMSGGASYTQYF

abundance: NA
j_gene: TRBJ1-1
d_gene: NA
v_gene: TRBV2
CDR3nt: TGTGCCAGCAGTGTGGGGAGGGTTGAAGCTTTCTTT
CDR3aa: CASSVGRVEAFF

abundance: few
j_gene: TRBJ2-7
d_gene: TRBD1
v_gene: TRBV10-2
CDR3nt: TGCGCCAGCAGCATTATTACCGGGACAGGGGCCTACGAGCAGTACTTC
CDR3aa: CASSIITGTGAYEQYF

abundance: NA
j_gene: TRBJ2-7
d_gene: NA
v_gene: TRBV15
CDR3nt: TGTGCCACCAGCACGGGTATGCAGGGCAACTACGAGCAGTACTTC
CDR3aa: CATSTGMQGNYEQYF

abundance: NA
j_gene: TRBJ1-1
d_gene: NA
v_gene: TRBV7-9
CDR3nt: TGTGCCAGCAGCCTCCCAGCTGAAGCTTTCTTT
CDR3aa: CASSLPAEAFF

abundance: NA
j_gene: TRBJ2-1
d_gene: TRBD1
v_gene: TRBV6-4
CDR3nt: TGTGCCAGCAGTGCAGGGGGCGAAATCCGAGAGCAGTTCTTC
CDR3aa: CASSAGGEIREQFF

abundance: NA
j_gene: TRBJ2-7
d_gene: TRBD1
v_gene: TRBV15
CDR3nt: TGTGCCACCAGCAGGCCCGGGACAGCCTACGAGCAGTACTTC
CDR3aa: CATSRPGTAYEQYF

abundance: NA
j_gene: TRBJ2-3
d_gene: TRBD2
v_gene: TRBV5-1
CDR3nt: TGCGCCAGCAGCTTGCGGAAGGGCGGGGGGGCAACAGATACGCAGTATTTT
CDR3aa: CASSLRKGGGATDTQYF

abundance: NA
j_gene: TRBJ2-7
d_gene: TRBD1
v_gene: TRBV18
CDR3nt: TGTGCCAGCTCACCCGGGACAGGGGTCGAGCAGTACTTC
CDR3aa: CASSPGTGVEQYF

abundance: NA
j_gene: TRBJ1-2
d_gene: TRBD1
v_gene: TRBV19
CDR3nt: TGTGCCAGTAGTATGGCAGACAGGGTTGGCTACACCTTC
CDR3aa: CASSMADRVGYTF

abundance: once
j_gene: TRBJ1-6
d_gene: NA
v_gene: TRBV7-3
CDR3nt: TGTGCCAGCAGCCCCAGGGCGGGGGACCCCCTCCACTTT
CDR3aa: CASSPRAGDPLHF

abundance: NA
j_gene: TRBJ2-7
d_gene: NA
v_gene: TRBV11-1
CDR3nt: TGTGCCAGCAGCTTAGGTCCTAGTCCCTACGAGCAGTACTTC
CDR3aa: CASSLGPSPYEQYF

abundance: NA
j_gene: TRBJ2-5
d_gene: NA
v_gene: TRBV4-1
CDR3nt: TGCGCCAGCAGCCAAGATGTGCCAGGGATAGAGACCCAGTACTTC
CDR3aa: CASSQDVPGIETQYF

abundance: NA
j_gene: TRBJ2-7
d_gene: TRBD2
v_gene: TRBV5-4
CDR3nt: TGTGCCAGCAGCTTGGCCTTGACTAGCGTTGATGAGCAGTACTTC
CDR3aa: CASSLALTSVDEQYF

abundance: NA
j_gene: TRBJ2-3
d_gene: TRBD2
v_gene: TRBV18
CDR3nt: TGTGCCAGCTCACCGAGGACTAGCGGGGCAACAGATACGCAGTATTTT
CDR3aa: CASSPRTSGATDTQYF

abundance: NA
j_gene: TRBJ2-5
d_gene: TRBD2
v_gene: TRBV11-3
CDR3nt: TGTGCCAGCAGGCCGGGGCGGGGGGCCCAAGAGACCCAGTACTTC
CDR3aa: CASRPGRGAQETQYF

abundance: few
j_gene: TRBJ2-7
d_gene: TRBD2
v_gene: TRBV5-4
CDR3nt: TGTGCCAGCAGCTTGGGGGGGACTAGAGGTTACGAGCAGTACTTC
CDR3aa: CASSLGGTRGYEQYF

abundance: NA
j_gene: TRBJ2-7
d_gene: NA
v_gene: TRBV14
CDR3nt: TGTGCCAGCAGCCTTTGGTCAGACTACGAGCAGTACTTC
CDR3aa: CASSLWSDYEQYF

abundance: few
j_gene: TRBJ1-1
d_gene: NA
v_gene: TRBV6-2/TRBV6-3
CDR3nt: TGTGCCAGCAGCCTTAGGTCCTTACATCCGTCAGGGAACACTGAAGCTTTCTTT
CDR3aa: CASSLRSLHPSGNTEAFF

abundance: NA
j_gene: TRBJ1-4
d_gene: TRBD1
v_gene: TRBV7-9
CDR3nt: TGTGCCAGCAGCTTTACCGGGACAGGTCGCCTGGAACTGTTTTTT
CDR3aa: CASSFTGTGRLELFF